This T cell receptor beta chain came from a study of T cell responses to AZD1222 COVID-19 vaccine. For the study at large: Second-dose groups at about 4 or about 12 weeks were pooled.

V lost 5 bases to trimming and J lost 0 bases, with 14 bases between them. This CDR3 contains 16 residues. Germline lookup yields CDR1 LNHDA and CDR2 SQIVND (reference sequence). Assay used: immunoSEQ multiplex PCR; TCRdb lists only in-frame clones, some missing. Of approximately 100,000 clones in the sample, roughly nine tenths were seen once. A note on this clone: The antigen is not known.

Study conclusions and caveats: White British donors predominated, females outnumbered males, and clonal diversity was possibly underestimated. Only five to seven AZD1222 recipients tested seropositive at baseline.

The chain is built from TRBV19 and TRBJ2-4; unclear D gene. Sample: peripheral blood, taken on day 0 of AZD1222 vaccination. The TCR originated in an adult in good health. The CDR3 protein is CASSRLRRLAKNIQYF. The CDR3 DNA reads TGTGCCAGTAGTCGCCTTCGGAGATTAGCCAAAAACATTCAGTACTTC.